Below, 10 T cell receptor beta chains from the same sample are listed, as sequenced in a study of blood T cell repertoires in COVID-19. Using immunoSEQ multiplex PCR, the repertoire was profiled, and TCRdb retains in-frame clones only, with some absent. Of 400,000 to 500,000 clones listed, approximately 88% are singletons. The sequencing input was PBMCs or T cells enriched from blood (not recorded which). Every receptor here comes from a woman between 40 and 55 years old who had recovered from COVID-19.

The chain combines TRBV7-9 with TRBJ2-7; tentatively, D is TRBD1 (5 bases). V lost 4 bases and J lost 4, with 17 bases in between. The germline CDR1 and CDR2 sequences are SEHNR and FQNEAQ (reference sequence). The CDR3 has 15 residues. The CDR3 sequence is CASSSPVDSAYEQYF. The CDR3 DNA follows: TGTGCCAGCAGCTCCCCCGTTGACAGCGCATACGAGCAGTACTTC.

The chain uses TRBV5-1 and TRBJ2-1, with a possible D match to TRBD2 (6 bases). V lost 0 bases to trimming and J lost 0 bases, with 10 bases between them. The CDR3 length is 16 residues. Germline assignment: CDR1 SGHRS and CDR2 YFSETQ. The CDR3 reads CASSLVSGGSYNEQFF. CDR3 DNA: TGCGCCAGCAGCTTGGTTAGCGGAGGCTCCTACAATGAGCAGTTCTTC.

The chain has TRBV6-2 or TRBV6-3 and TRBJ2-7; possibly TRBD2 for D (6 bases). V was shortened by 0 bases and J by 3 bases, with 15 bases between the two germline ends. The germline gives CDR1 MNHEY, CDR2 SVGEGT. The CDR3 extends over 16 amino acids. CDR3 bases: TGTGCCAGCAGTTACTCGAAGGGCGGGACCTTCTACGAGCAGTACTTC. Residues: CASSYSKGGTFYEQYF.

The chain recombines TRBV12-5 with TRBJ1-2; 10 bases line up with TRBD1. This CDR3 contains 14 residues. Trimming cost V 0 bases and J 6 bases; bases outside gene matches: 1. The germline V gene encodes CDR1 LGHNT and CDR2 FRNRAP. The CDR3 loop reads CASGLVDRGHGYTF. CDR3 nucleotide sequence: TGTGCTAGTGGTTTGGTCGACAGGGGGCATGGCTACACCTTC.

CDR3 protein: CASSALTDIYGYTF. The CDR3 DNA reads TGTGCCAGCAGCGCGTTGACGGACATCTATGGCTACACCTTC. The gene calls are TRBV7-9 and TRBJ1-2; TRBD1 is a possible D gene (5 bases). The CDR3 contains 14 residues. The germline V gene encodes CDR1 SEHNR and CDR2 FQNEAQ (reference sequence). The V end was cut by 5 bases, the J end by 4 bases, with 14 bases between.

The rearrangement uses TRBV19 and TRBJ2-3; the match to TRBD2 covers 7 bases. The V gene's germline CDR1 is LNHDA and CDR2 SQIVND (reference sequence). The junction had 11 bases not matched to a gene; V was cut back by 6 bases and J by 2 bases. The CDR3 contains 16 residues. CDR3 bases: TGTGCCAGTAGCCTTCGTACGGGACTATCCACAGATACGCAGTATTTT. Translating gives CASSLRTGLSTDTQYF.

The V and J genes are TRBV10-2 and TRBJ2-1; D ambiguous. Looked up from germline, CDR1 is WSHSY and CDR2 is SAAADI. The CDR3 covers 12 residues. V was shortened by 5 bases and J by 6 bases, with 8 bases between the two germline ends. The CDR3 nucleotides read TGCGCCAGCAGTCTCCTAGGCAATGAGCAGTTCTTC. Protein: CASSLLGNEQFF.

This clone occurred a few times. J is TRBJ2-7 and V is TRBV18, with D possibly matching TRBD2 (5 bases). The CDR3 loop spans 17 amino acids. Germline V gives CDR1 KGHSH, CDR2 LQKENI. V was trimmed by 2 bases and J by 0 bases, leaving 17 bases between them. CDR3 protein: CASSPNFLRGNSYEQYF. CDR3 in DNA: TGTGCCAGCTCACCAAATTTCCTGCGAGGGAACTCCTACGAGCAGTACTTC. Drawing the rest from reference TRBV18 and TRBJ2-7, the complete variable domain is NAGVMQNPRHLVRRRGQEARLRCSPMKGHSHVYWYRQLPEEGLKFMVYLQKENIIDESGMPKERFSAEFPKEGPSILRIQQVVRGDSAAYFCASSPNFLRGNSYEQYFGPGTRLTVT.

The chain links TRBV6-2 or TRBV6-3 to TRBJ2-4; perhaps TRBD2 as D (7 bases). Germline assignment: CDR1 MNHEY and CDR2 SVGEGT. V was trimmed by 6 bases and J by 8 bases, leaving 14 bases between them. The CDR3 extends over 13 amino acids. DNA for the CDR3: TGTGCCAGCAGCCGTCAGGGGAGGGACATTCAGTACTTC. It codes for CASSRQGRDIQYF.

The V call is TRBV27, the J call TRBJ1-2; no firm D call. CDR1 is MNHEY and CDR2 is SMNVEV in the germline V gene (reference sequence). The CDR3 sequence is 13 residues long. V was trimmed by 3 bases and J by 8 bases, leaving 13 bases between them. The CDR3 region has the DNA TGTGCCAGCAGTTTCAGAGGGTCGGGAGGCTACACCTTC. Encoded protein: CASSFRGSGGYTF.